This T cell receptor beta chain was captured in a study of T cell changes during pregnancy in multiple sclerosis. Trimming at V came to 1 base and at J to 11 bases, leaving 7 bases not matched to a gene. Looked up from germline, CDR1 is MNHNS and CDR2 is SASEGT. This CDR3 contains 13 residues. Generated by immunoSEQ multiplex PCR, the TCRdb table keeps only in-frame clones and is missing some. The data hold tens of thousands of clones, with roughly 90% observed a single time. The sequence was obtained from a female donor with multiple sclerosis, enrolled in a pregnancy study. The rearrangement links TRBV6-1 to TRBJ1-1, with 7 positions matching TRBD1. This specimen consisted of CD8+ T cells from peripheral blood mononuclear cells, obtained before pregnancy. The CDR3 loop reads CASSEDDRAQAFF. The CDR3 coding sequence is TGTGCCAGCAGTGAAGACGACAGGGCACAGGCTTTCTTT.